This T cell receptor beta chain was captured by sequencing in a study of shared clonotypes between healthy human individuals. V was pared by 4 bases and J by 4 bases, with 6 bases of the junction left unmatched. Germline V gene sequence: CDR1 SGHTA, CDR2 FQGNSA. CDR3 length: 14 residues. As to this clone: Antigen: not known.

Findings of the study overall: Few donors restricted represented genetic and exposure-history diversity. Naive subsets generally had larger estimated richness than memory subsets. Incompleteness in sorted-subset sequencing, despite large depth, was shown by rarefaction.

Generated by immunoSEQ multiplex PCR, the TCRdb table keeps only in-frame clones and is missing some. The profile shows 1,500,000 or so clones, roughly 96% of them singletons. This clonotype was obtained from a man aged 30 to 39 in good health. The sample consisted of naive CD4+ T cells sorted from blood. Subset here: CD45RA+ positively selected. This chain uses TRBV7-2 with TRBJ2-7; 8 bases agree with TRBD2. CDR3 bases: TGTGCCAGCAGCTCGCGGGAGGCCGCGTACGAGCAGTACTTC. This encodes CASSSREAAYEQYF.